A single sample gave rise to the 23 T cell receptor beta chains below, sequenced in a study of early stage breast cancer tumors. Sequenced by immunoSEQ multiplex PCR; TCRdb stores in-frame clones only, minus some. The sample holds approximately 30,000 clones, about 60% seen once. The sequencing input was breast tumor tissue. These receptors came from a person in their fifties with breast cancer.

V gene TRBV6-1 combines with J gene TRBJ1-2, with D unresolved. The germline V gene encodes CDR1 MNHNS and CDR2 SASEGT. Trimming removed 2 bases at V and 0 bases at J, with 10 bases between. The CDR3 is 15 amino acids. CDR3: CASSENYSPNYGYTF. The DNA for the CDR3 is TGTGCCAGCAGTGAAAACTACTCACCTAACTATGGCTACACCTTC.

The genes are TRBV6-1 and TRBJ2-1, with no clear D. This CDR3 region has 11 residues. Per the germline V gene, CDR1 is MNHNS and CDR2 is SASEGT. V lost 7 bases and J 5 bases, leaving 6 bases between the germline ends. The CDR3 nucleotides read TGTGCCAGCATGACGAACAATGAGCAGTTCTTC. Its protein product is CASMTNNEQFF.

This clone was observed a few times. The rearrangement joins TRBV5-4 to TRBJ2-7; TRBD1 agrees at 10 bases. This CDR3 region has 15 residues. The junction had 8 bases not matched to a gene; V was cut back by 3 bases and J by 5 bases. Germline CDR1 and CDR2: SGHNT and YYREEE (reference sequence). This CDR3 is CASSSGQGKLDEQYF. CDR3 DNA sequence: TGTGCCAGCAGCTCGGGACAGGGGAAACTGGACGAGCAGTACTTC.

The chain has TRBV7-6 and TRBJ2-1, with D possibly matching TRBD2 (6 bases). CDR3 size: 14 residues. Germline V gene sequence: CDR1 SGHVS, CDR2 FNYEAQ. V lost 2 bases and J 6 bases, leaving 11 bases between the germline ends. CDR3 region: CASSLLREVNEQFF. CDR3 coding DNA: TGTGCCAGCAGCTTATTGAGGGAGGTCAATGAGCAGTTCTTC.

This clone was counted a few times. This sequence joins TRBV2 and TRBJ2-2, with no clear D. The V end was cut by 0 bases, the J end by 4 bases, with 12 bases between. The CDR3 has 16 amino acids. The germline V gene encodes CDR1 SNHLY and CDR2 FYNNEI. The CDR3 spells CASSEASRGSTGELFF. The CDR3 nucleotides are TGTGCCAGCAGTGAAGCGTCTAGAGGATCCACCGGGGAGCTGTTTTTT.

The sample holds a few counts of this clone. V and J are TRBV6-4 and TRBJ2-1; D might be TRBD2 (6 bases). In germline, CDR1 is MRHNA, CDR2 SNTAGT. This CDR3 has 15 residues. V dropped 4 bases and J dropped 6 bases, with 16 bases sitting between them. CDR3 in amino acids: CASSAGGKASNEQFF. CDR3 DNA: TGTGCCAGCAGTGCGGGCGGGAAGGCCTCCAATGAGCAGTTCTTC.

This chain joins TRBV9 and TRBJ2-3; D gene uncertain. V gave up 0 bases and J gave up 4 bases, with 9 bases separating them. The CDR3 runs to 14 residues. Germline CDR1 reads SGDLS; CDR2 reads YYNGEE. DNA for the CDR3: TGTGCCAGCAGCGTAGCGGTCGGGTCAGATACGCAGTATTTT. This translates into CASSVAVGSDTQYF.

J is TRBJ1-1 and V is TRBV18; TRBD1 is a possible D gene (5 bases). Per germline, CDR1 KGHSH and CDR2 LQKENI. With 0 bases removed from V and 4 bases from J, the gap between germline ends came to 9 bases. The CDR3 is 14 residues long. The CDR3 sequence is CASSPPAGRTEAFF. CDR3 DNA: TGTGCCAGCTCACCACCGGCAGGGCGCACTGAAGCTTTCTTT. Looking up the rest from reference TRBV18 and TRBJ1-1 gives the full variable domain: NAGVMQNPRHLVRRRGQEARLRCSPMKGHSHVYWYRQLPEEGLKFMVYLQKENIIDESGMPKERFSAEFPKEGPSILRIQQVVRGDSAAYFCASSPPAGRTEAFFGQGTRLTVV.

This chain uses TRBV5-6 with TRBJ2-1, with 8 positions matching TRBD2. Germline CDR1 is SGHDT and CDR2 is YYEEEE. J was trimmed by 4 bases and V by 0 bases; bases with no gene match: 6. This CDR3 region has 16 residues. DNA for the CDR3: TGTGCCAGCAGCTTGGCCATCACTAGCGGATACAATGAGCAGTTCTTC. Its translation is CASSLAITSGYNEQFF.

The rearrangement uses TRBV7-9 and TRBJ2-2, with TRBD2 as a possible D gene (5 bases). Per the germline V gene, CDR1 is SEHNR and CDR2 is FQNEAQ (reference sequence). The CDR3 totals 15 residues. V lost 5 bases and J lost 4, with 14 bases in between. CDR3 DNA: TGTGCCAGCAGCCCCCCGGCGGGCTTCACCGGGGAGCTGTTTTTT. Protein sequence: CASSPPAGFTGELFF.

This chain uses TRBV10-3 with TRBJ2-2; 7 bases are a match to TRBD2. Germline assignment: CDR1 ENHRY and CDR2 SYGVKD. The junction had 5 bases not matched to a gene; V was cut back by 4 bases and J by 3 bases. This CDR3 has 15 residues. The CDR3 coding sequence is TGTGCCATCAGTGCTGGCGGGAGCGACACCGGGGAGCTGTTTTTT. This sequence encodes CAISAGGSDTGELFF.

This clone was detected a few times. The V and J genes are TRBV6-1 and TRBJ1-2; no clear D. CDR1 and CDR2 from the germline V gene are MNHNS and SASEGT. This CDR3 is 13 amino acids long. V lost 8 bases and J lost 1, with 11 bases in between. CDR3 in amino acids: CASVVGDNYGYTF. Here the CDR3 DNA reads TGTGCCAGCGTGGTTGGAGATAACTATGGCTACACCTTC.

The CDR3 coding sequence is TGTGCCAGCAGCCAAGAAGACGGTTCAGCGGGAGGTCGGGAGCAGTACTTC. It specifies CASSQEDGSAGGREQYF. This chain links TRBV4-2 with TRBJ2-7; TRBD2 matches 9 bases. Germline lookup yields CDR1 LGHNA and CDR2 YNFKEQ. The CDR3 has 17 amino acids. The V and J ends lost 0 bases and 7 bases, in that order; junction bases with no gene match: 13.

V usage is TRBV2 and J usage is TRBJ1-1; possible D gene TRBD1, 5 bases. CDR3 length: 12 residues. Trimming removed 6 bases from V and 0 bases from J, with 5 bases in between. Per the germline V gene, CDR1 is SNHLY and CDR2 is FYNNEI. CDR3 coding DNA: TGTGCCAGCAGGGGGCTGAACACTGAAGCTTTCTTT. Its translation: CASRGLNTEAFF.

This clone was seen a few times. V is TRBV10-3 and J is TRBJ2-3; 7 nucleotides line up with TRBD2. The length of the CDR3 is 23 residues. V lost 4 bases, J lost 0 bases, and 28 bases stayed unmatched. The germline V gene has CDR1 ENHRY and CDR2 SYGVKD. The CDR3, as DNA: TGTGCCATCAGTGGGGAACGGAGAGGCGGCGGGAGTCCCTCTGCTTCTAGCACAGATACGCAGTATTTT. Its protein product is CAISGERRGGGSPSASSTDTQYF.

The chain is built from TRBV7-9 and TRBJ1-2; tentative D call: TRBD1 (6 bases). V was clipped by 1 base and J by 10 bases, with 10 bases between them. This CDR3 is built from 12 residues. Germline-derived CDR1 and CDR2 are SEHNR and FQNEAQ (reference sequence). CDR3 loop: CASSLGTEDYTF. The CDR3 nucleotides are TGTGCCAGCAGCTTAGGGACAGAGGACTACACCTTC.

This clone has a handful of counts. The chain recombines TRBV29-1 with TRBJ2-1; D might be TRBD2 (6 bases). Trimming removed 6 bases at V and 2 bases at J, with 14 bases between. The CDR3 contains 14 residues. The germline gives CDR1 SQVTM, CDR2 ANQGSEA. The DNA of the CDR3 is TGCAGCGTCTCTAGCGTGGGAGCCTACAATGAGCAGTTCTTC. Protein sequence: CSVSSVGAYNEQFF.

V gene TRBV5-5 combines with J gene TRBJ2-7; D is unclear. The length of the CDR3 is 12 residues. V was clipped by 2 bases and J by 7 bases, with 10 bases between them. From germline, CDR1 is SGHKS and CDR2 YYEKEE (reference sequence). In DNA form, the CDR3 reads TGTGCCAGCAGCTTAATAGTTGAGGAGCAGTACTTC. Protein product: CASSLIVEEQYF.

This clone was observed a few times. The V and J genes are TRBV5-6 and TRBJ1-1; a possible D gene is TRBD1 (5 bases). Trimming shortened V by 0 bases and J by 7 bases, and 13 bases separated the two germline ends. Germline V gene sequence: CDR1 SGHDT, CDR2 YYEEEE. This CDR3 has 14 residues. CDR3 residues: CASSLDQGLGEAFF. The CDR3 DNA reads TGTGCCAGCAGCTTGGACCAGGGCCTCGGTGAAGCTTTCTTT.

The chain employs TRBV7-8 and TRBJ2-1; 12 bases are a match to TRBD2. The CDR3 has 16 amino acids. Germline V gene sequence: CDR1 SGHVS, CDR2 FQNEAQ. Trimming at V came to 3 bases and at J to 7 bases, leaving 7 bases not matched to a gene. CDR3 in amino acids: CASSLIGLAGQNEQFF. The CDR3 nucleotides are TGTGCCAGCAGCTTGATTGGACTAGCGGGACAGAATGAGCAGTTCTTC.

Here the CDR3 DNA reads TGTGCCAGCAGCCGCTTGGGGGGCCCAGGGGAGACCCAGTACTTC. Its translation is CASSRLGGPGETQYF. V gene TRBV25-1 combines with J gene TRBJ2-5, with D tentatively TRBD1 or TRBD2 (6 bases each). CDR1 and CDR2 (germline): MGHDK, SYGVNS. Trimming left V 6 bases short and J 5 bases short, with 19 bases between. This CDR3 contains 15 residues.

This clone has only a few counts. The V call is TRBV30, the J call TRBJ2-3; 14 bases are a match to TRBD2. V lost 5 bases to trimming and J lost 6 bases; unmatched junction nucleotides: 7. The CDR3 extends over 15 amino acids. Germline CDR1 reads GTSNPN; CDR2 reads SVGIG (reference sequence). CDR3 sequence reads: CAWEGLAGADDTQYF. Here the CDR3 DNA reads TGTGCCTGGGAGGGACTAGCGGGAGCAGATGATACGCAGTATTTT.

CDR3 sequence reads: CASSPWEEQYF. The CDR3 DNA follows: TGTGCCAGCAGCCCCTGGGAAGAGCAGTACTTC. V usage is TRBV11-2 and J usage is TRBJ2-7; no firm D call. Trimming left V 5 bases short and J 7 bases short, with 9 bases between. Germline assignment: CDR1 SGHAT and CDR2 FQNNGV. The CDR3 extends over 11 amino acids.